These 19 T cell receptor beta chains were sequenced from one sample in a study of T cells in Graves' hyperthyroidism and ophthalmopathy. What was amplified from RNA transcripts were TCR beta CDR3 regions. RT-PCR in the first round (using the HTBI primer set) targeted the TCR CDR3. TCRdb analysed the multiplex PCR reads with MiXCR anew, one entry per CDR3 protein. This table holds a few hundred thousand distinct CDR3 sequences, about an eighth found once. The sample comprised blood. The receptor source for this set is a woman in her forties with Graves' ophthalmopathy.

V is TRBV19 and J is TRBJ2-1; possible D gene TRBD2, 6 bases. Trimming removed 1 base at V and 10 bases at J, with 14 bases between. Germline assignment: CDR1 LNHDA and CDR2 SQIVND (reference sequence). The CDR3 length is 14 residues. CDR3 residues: CASSIVGGVGEQFF. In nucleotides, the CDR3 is TGTGCCAGTAGTATAGTTGGAGGGGTCGGGGAGCAGTTCTTC. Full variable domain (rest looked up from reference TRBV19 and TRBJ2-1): DGGITQSPKYLFRKEGQNVTLSCEQNLNHDAMYWYRQDPGQGLRLIYYSQIVNDFQKGDIAEGYSVSREKKESFPLTVTSAQKNPTAFYLCASSIVGGVGEQFFGPGTRLTVL.

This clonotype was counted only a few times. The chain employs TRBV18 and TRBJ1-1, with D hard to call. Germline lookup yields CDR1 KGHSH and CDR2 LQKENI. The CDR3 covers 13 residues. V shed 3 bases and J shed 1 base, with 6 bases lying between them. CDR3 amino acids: CASSPLWNTEAFF. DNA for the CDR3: TGTGCCAGCTCACCCCTTTGGAACACTGAAGCTTTCTTT.

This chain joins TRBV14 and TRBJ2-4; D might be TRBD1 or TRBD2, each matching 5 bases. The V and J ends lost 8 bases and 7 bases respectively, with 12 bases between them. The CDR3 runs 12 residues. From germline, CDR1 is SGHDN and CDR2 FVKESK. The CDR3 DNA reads TGTGCCAGCTCGGCAGGGACCAACATTCAGTACTTC. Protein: CASSAGTNIQYF.

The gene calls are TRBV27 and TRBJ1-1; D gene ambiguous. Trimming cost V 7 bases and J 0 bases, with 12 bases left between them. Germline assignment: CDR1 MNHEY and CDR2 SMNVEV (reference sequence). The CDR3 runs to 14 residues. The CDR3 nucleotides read TGTGCCAGCAAGCCCGGCAGGCTGAACACTGAAGCTTTCTTT. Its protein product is CASKPGRLNTEAFF.

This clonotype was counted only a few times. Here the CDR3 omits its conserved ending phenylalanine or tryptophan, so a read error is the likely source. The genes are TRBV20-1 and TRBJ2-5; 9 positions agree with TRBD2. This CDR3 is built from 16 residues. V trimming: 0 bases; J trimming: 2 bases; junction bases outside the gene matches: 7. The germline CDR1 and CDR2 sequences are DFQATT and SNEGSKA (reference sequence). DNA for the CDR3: TGCAGTGCTAGAGACGGGAGCGGGAGGCAACAAGAGACCCAGTACCTC. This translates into CSARDGSGRQQETQYL.

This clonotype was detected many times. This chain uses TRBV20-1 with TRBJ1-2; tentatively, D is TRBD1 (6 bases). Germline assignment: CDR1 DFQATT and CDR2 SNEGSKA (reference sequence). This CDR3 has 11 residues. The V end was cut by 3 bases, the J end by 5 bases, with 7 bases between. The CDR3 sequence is CSASRGYGYTF. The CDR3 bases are TGCAGTGCTAGCAGGGGTTATGGCTACACCTTC.

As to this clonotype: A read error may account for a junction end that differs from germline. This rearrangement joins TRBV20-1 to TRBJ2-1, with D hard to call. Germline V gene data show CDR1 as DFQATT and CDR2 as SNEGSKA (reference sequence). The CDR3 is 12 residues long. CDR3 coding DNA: TGCAGTGTTAGAGGTCCAGTGGATGAGCAGTTCTTC. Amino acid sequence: CSVRGPVDEQFF.

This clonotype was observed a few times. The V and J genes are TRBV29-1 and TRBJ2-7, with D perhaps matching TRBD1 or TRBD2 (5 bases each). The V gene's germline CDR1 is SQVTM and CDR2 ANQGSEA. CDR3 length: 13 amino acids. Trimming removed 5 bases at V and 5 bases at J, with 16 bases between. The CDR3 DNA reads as TGCAGCGTTTGGGACCCGAGAGTCCACGAGCAGTACTTC. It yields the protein CSVWDPRVHEQYF.

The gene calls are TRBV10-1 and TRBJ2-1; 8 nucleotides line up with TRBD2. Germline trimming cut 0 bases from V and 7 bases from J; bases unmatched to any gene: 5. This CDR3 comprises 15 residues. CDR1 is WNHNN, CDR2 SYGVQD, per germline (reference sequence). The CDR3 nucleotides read TGCGCCAGCAGTGAGTCCCGGGGGGGAGGGAATGAGCAGTTCTTC. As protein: CASSESRGGGNEQFF.

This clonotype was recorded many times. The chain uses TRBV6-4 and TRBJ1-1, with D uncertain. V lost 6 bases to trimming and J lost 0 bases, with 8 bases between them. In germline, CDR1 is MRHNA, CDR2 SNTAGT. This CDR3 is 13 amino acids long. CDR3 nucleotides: TGTGCCAGCAGAGGAGGCATGAACACTGAAGCTTTCTTT. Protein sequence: CASRGGMNTEAFF.

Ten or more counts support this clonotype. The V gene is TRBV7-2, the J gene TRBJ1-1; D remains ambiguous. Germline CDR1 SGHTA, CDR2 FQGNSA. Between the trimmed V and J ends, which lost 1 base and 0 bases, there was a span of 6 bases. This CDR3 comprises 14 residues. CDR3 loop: CASSLVGLNTEAFF. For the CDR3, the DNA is TGTGCCAGCAGCTTAGTAGGTTTGAACACTGAAGCTTTCTTT.

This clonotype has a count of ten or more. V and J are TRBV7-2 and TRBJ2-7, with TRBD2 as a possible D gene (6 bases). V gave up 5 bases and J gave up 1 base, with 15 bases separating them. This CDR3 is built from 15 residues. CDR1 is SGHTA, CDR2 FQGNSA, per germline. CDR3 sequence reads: CASSELGDSSYEQYF. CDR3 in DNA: TGTGCCAGCAGCGAACTCGGGGACTCGTCCTACGAGCAGTACTTC. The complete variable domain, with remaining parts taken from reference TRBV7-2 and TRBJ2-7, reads GAGVSQSPSNKVTEKGKDVELRCDPISGHTALYWYRQSLGQGLEFLIYFQGNSAPDKSGLPSDRFSAERTGGSVSTLTIQRTQQEDSAVYLCASSELGDSSYEQYFGPGTRLTVT.

The CDR3: CASSSGWEQYF. CDR3 coding DNA: TGTGCCAGCTCGTCAGGATGGGAGCAGTACTTC. This sequence joins TRBV18 and TRBJ2-7, with D hard to call. This CDR3 has 11 amino acids. V was pared by 6 bases and J by 7 bases, with 10 bases between. The germline V gene encodes CDR1 KGHSH and CDR2 LQKENI.

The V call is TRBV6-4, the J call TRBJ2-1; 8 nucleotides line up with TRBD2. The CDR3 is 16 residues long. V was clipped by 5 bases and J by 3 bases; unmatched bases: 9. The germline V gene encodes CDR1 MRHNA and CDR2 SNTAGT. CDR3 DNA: TGTGCCAGCAGTCAACTAGCGGTGAGCTTCTACAATGAGCAGTTCTTC. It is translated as CASSQLAVSFYNEQFF.

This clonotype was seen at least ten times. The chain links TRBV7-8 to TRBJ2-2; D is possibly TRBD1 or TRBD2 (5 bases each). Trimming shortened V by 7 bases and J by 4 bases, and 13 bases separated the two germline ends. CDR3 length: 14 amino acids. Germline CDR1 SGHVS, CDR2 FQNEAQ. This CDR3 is CASTTRGVTGELFF. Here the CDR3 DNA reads TGTGCCAGCACCACACGAGGGGTCACCGGGGAGCTGTTTTTT.

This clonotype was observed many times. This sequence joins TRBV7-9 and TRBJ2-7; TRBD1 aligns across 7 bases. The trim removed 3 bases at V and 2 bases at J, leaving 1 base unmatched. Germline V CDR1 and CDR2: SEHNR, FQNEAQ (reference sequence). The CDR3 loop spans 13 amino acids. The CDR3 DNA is TGTGCCAGCAGCTTCGGGACAGCCTACGAGCAGTACTTC. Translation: CASSFGTAYEQYF.

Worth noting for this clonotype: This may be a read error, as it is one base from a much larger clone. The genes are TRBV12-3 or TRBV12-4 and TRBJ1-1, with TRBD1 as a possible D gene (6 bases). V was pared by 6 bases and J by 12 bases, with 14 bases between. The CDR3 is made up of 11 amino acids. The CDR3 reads CASSSGQLTFF. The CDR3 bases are TGTGCCAGCAGCTCGGGACAACTGACTTTCTTT.

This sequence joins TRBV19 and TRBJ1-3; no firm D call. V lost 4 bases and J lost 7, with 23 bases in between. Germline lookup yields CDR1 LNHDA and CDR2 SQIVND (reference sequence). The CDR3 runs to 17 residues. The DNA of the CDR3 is TGTGCCAGTAGTACTGACGTTGGGCAGGCTATGCGGAACACCATATATTTT. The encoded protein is CASSTDVGQAMRNTIYF.

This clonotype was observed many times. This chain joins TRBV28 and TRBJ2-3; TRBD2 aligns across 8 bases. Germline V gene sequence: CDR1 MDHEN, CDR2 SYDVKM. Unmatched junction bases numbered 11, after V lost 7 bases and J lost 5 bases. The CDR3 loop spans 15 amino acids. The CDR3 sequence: CASTSSGLAGDTQYF. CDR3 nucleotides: TGTGCCAGCACCTCGTCGGGGCTAGCGGGAGATACGCAGTATTTT.